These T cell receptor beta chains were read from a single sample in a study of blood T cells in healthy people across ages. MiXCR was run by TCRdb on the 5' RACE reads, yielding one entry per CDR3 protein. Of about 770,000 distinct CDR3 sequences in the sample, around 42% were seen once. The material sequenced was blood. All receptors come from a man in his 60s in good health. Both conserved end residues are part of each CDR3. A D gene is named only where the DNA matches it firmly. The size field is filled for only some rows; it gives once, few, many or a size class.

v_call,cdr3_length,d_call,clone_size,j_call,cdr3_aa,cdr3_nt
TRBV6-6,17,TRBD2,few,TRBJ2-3,CASSYPTSGGVDDTQYF,TGTGCCAGCAGTTACCCGACTAGCGGGGGGGTGGATGATACGCAGTATTTT
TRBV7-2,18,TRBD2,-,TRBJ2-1,CASSLRGLAGAQANEQFF,TGTGCCAGCAGCTTACGCGGGCTAGCGGGGGCTCAAGCAAACGAGCAGTTCTTC
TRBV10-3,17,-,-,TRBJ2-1,CAISESRAGSSYNEQFF,TGTGCCATCAGTGAGTCGAGGGCGGGGAGCTCCTACAATGAGCAGTTCTTC
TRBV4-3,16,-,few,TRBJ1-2,CASSLSDISDRRGYTF,TGCGCCAGCAGCCTGTCCGATATAAGTGATAGAAGGGGCTACACCTTC
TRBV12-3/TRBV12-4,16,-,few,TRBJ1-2,CASSLGGNRGHYGYTF,TGTGCCAGCAGTTTAGGAGGCAATCGGGGGCACTATGGCTACACCTTC
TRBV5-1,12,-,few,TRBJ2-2,CASSFSAGELFF,TGCGCCAGCAGCTTTAGCGCCGGGGAGCTGTTTTTT
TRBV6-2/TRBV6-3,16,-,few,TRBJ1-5,CASTLGVSTSGQPQHF,TGTGCCAGTACTTTAGGCGTCTCGACAAGCGGTCAGCCCCAGCATTTT
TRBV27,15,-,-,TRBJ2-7,CASSLSPLSSYEQYF,TGTGCCAGCAGTTTATCCCCACTGAGCTCCTACGAGCAGTACTTC
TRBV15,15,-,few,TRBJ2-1,CATSIDGSPGNEQFF,TGTGCCACCAGCATCGATGGCAGCCCTGGTAATGAGCAGTTCTTC
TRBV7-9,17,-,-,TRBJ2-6,CASSSQGTSPGANVLTF,TGTGCCAGCAGCTCGCAGGGGACGAGCCCTGGGGCCAACGTCCTGACTTTC
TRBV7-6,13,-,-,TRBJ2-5,CASSLGIKETQYF,TGTGCCAGCAGCTTAGGTATTAAAGAGACCCAGTACTTC
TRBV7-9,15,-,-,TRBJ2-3,CASSLAAKSGDTQYF,TGTGCCAGCAGCTTAGCGGCCAAATCGGGAGATACGCAGTATTTT
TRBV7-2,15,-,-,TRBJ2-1,CASSFDASSYNEQFF,TGTGCCAGCAGCTTCGATGCGAGCTCCTACAATGAGCAGTTCTTC
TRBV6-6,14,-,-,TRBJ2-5,CASSPFYGGATQYF,TGTGCCAGCAGTCCTTTTTATGGGGGAGCGACCCAGTACTTC
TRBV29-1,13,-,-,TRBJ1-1,CSVVGRQNTEAFF,TGCAGCGTTGTGGGCAGGCAGAACACTGAAGCTTTCTTT
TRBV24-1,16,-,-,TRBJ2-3,CATSDLTSPRTDTQYF,TGTGCCACCAGTGATTTGACTAGCCCCCGCACAGATACGCAGTATTTT
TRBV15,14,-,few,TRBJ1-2,CATSREPRQGGYTF,TGTGCCACCAGCAGAGAGCCGCGCCAGGGAGGCTACACCTTC
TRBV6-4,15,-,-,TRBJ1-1,CASCGDHSMNTEAFF,TGTGCCAGTTGTGGGGACCACAGCATGAACACTGAAGCTTTCTTT
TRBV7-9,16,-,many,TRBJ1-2,CASSSGGGSLNYGYTF,TGTGCCAGCAGCTCCGGGGGGGGATCCTTAAACTATGGCTACACCTTC
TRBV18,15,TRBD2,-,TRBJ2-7,CASSPLHGTNYEQYF,TGTGCCAGCTCACCACTTCATGGGACTAACTACGAGCAGTACTTC
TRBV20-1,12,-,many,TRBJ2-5,CSAPGLAETQYF,TGCAGTGCCCCGGGGCTAGCGGAGACCCAGTACTTC
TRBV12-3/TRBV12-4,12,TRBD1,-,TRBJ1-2,CASSRQGPGYTF,TGTGCCAGCAGCCGACAGGGCCCTGGCTACACCTTC
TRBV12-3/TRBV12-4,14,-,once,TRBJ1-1,CASSQIQGGTEAFF,TGTGCCAGCAGTCAGATACAGGGAGGTACTGAAGCTTTCTTT
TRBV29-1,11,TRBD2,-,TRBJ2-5,CSVAGRETQYF,TGCAGCGTTGCCGGGAGGGAGACCCAGTACTTC
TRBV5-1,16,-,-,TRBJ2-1,CASSLGGTLSYNEQFF,TGCGCCAGCAGCTTGGGAGGGACTCTCTCCTACAATGAGCAGTTCTTC
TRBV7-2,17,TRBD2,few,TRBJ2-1,CASSRRTSGGVYNEQFF,TGTGCCAGCAGCCGAAGGACTAGCGGGGGAGTTTACAATGAGCAGTTCTTC
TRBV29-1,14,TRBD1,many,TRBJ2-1,CSVGGDRSYNEQFF,TGCAGCGTTGGGGGGGACAGGTCCTACAATGAGCAGTTCTTC
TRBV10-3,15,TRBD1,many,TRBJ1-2,CAISESVQGDTGYTF,TGTGCCATCAGTGAGTCGGTACAGGGGGACACTGGCTACACCTTC
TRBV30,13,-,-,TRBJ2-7,CAWSEGVVYEQYF,TGTGCCTGGAGTGAGGGGGTCGTTTACGAGCAGTACTTC
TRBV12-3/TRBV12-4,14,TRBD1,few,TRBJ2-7,CASRLTGGIYEQYF,TGTGCCAGCAGGTTGACAGGGGGGATCTACGAGCAGTACTTC
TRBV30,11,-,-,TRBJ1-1,CAWTDPSRAFF,TGTGCCTGGACCGACCCCTCGCGCGCTTTCTTT
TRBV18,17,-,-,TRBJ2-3,CASSPNGPLGVTDTQYF,TGTGCCAGCTCACCAAACGGACCGCTCGGCGTGACAGATACGCAGTATTTT
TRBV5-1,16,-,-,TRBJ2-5,CASSLDSEAVQETQYF,TGCGCCAGCAGCTTGGATTCCGAAGCGGTCCAAGAGACCCAGTACTTC
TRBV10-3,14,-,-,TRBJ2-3,CAISDAGKKDTQYF,TGTGCCATCAGTGATGCAGGGAAGAAAGATACGCAGTATTTT
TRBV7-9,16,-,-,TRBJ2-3,CASSLVETPRADTQYF,TGTGCCAGCAGCTTAGTGGAGACACCCAGGGCAGATACGCAGTATTTT
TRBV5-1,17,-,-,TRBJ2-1,CASSLELGGTRYNEQFF,TGCGCCAGCAGCTTGGAGTTGGGGGGTACACGGTACAATGAGCAGTTCTTC
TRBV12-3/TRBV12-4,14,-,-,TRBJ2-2,CASSPDTDTGELFF,TGTGCCAGCAGTCCAGACACAGACACCGGGGAGCTGTTTTTT
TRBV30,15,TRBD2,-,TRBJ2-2,CASQLAGGRTGELFF,TGTGCCAGCCAACTAGCGGGGGGTCGAACCGGGGAGCTGTTTTTT
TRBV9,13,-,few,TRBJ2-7,CASSVVQNGEQYF,TGTGCCAGCAGCGTAGTACAGAATGGAGAGCAGTACTTC
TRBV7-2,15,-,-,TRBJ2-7,CASSSVQQGSYEQYF,TGTGCCAGCAGTAGCGTCCAGCAGGGTTCCTACGAGCAGTACTTC
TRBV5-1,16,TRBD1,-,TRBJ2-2,CASSLGSTGPTGELFF,TGCGCCAGCAGCTTAGGCTCGACAGGGCCCACCGGGGAGCTGTTTTTT
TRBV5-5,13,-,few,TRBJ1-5,CASSLDSDQPQHF,TGTGCCAGCAGCTTGGACAGTGATCAGCCCCAGCATTTT
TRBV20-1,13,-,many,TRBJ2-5,CSAMDPQVETQYF,TGCAGTGCCATGGATCCACAAGTAGAGACCCAGTACTTC
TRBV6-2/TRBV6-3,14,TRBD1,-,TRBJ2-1,CASSGQIVGNEQFF,TGTGCCAGCTCGGGACAGATCGTGGGAAATGAGCAGTTCTTC
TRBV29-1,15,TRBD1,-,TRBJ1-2,CSVGPRDRANYGYTF,TGCAGCGTTGGACCCCGGGACAGGGCTAACTATGGCTACACCTTC
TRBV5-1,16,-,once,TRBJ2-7,CASSSTTLEGTYEQYF,TGCGCCAGCAGCTCGACCACGCTTGAGGGCACCTACGAGCAGTACTTC
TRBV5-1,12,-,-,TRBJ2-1,CASSLAINEQFF,TGCGCCAGCAGCTTGGCCATCAATGAGCAGTTCTTC
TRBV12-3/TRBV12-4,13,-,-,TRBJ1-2,CASSVGRGYGYTF,TGTGCCAGCAGTGTCGGACGAGGCTATGGCTACACCTTC
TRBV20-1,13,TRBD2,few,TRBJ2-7,CSARLAGTQGQYF,TGCAGTGCTAGACTAGCGGGGACTCAGGGGCAGTACTTC
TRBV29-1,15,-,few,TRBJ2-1,CSVEDGKQKYNEQFF,TGCAGCGTTGAAGATGGGAAACAGAAGTACAATGAGCAGTTCTTC
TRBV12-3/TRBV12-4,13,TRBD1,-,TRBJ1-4,CASSFQGDEKLFF,TGTGCCAGCAGTTTCCAGGGGGATGAAAAACTGTTTTTT
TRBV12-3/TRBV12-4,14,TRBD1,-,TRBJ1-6,CASRAGTGGSPLHF,TGTGCCAGCCGGGCTGGGACAGGCGGTTCACCCCTCCACTTT
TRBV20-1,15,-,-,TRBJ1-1,CSAYSQEKMNTEAFF,TGCAGTGCTTACTCCCAGGAGAAAATGAACACTGAAGCTTTCTTT
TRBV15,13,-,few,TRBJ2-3,CATTRRGADTQYF,TGTGCCACAACCAGGAGGGGGGCAGATACGCAGTATTTT
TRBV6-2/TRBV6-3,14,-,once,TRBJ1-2,CASSRDGLNYGYTF,TGTGCCAGCAGCCGGGACGGACTTAACTATGGCTACACCTTC
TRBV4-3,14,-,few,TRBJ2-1,CASSQEIRALEQFF,TGCGCCAGCAGCCAAGAAATTAGGGCGTTAGAGCAGTTCTTC
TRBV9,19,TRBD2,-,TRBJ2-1,CASSASGLAGGGSYNEQFF,TGTGCCAGCAGCGCGTCGGGACTAGCGGGGGGAGGCTCCTACAATGAGCAGTTCTTC
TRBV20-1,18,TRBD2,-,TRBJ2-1,CSARDFKTSGGHYNEQFF,TGCAGTGCTAGAGATTTCAAGACTAGCGGGGGGCATTACAATGAGCAGTTCTTC
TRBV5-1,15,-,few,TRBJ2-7,CASRDEGFPGYEQYF,TGCGCCAGCAGGGACGAGGGCTTTCCGGGGTACGAGCAGTACTTC